These T cell receptor beta chains were read from a single sample in a study of identical twins. TCRdb itself ran the 5' RACE reads through MiXCR, one entry per CDR3 protein. The sample comprises about 550,000 distinct CDR3 sequences, approximately 20% of which are singletons, and 0.48% rests with the top ten. These data are also associated with another study on yellow fever vaccine responses in identical twins.

The sequencing input was CD4+ T cells sorted from blood. The receptors here all came from a woman aged 18-29 years in good health. Each CDR3 is given with its conserved first and last residue. Each record gives: V gene, J gene, D gene, clone size, CDR3 DNA, CDR3 protein. A D gene is named only where the DNA matches it firmly. Clone size is stated in some rows and not others, as once, few, many or a class when expanded.

TRBV12-3/TRBV12-4	TRBJ2-7	TRBD2	few	TGTGCCAGCAGAAATAGCGGGAGGGCCTCGGGGCAGTACTTC	CASRNSGRASGQYF
TRBV29-1	TRBJ1-1	-	few	TGCAGCGTTGAAGATACGCCCATAGAAGCTTTCTTT	CSVEDTPIEAFF
TRBV10-3	TRBJ2-7	-	-	TGTGCCAGTCAGCCCAATATAGGGGGGGGCAGAACCTACGAGCAGTACTTC	CASQPNIGGGRTYEQYF
TRBV5-1	TRBJ2-2	-	few	TGCGCCAGCAGCTTGGTGGGGGCTTACGCCGGGGAGCTGTTTTTT	CASSLVGAYAGELFF
TRBV12-3/TRBV12-4	TRBJ1-3	-	-	TGTGCCAGCACCAGGGGAAGCTCTGGAAACACCATATATTTT	CASTRGSSGNTIYF
TRBV20-1	TRBJ1-6	-	few	TGCAGTGCTAGAGACAGCTCCTATAATTCACCCCTCCACTTT	CSARDSSYNSPLHF
TRBV7-2	TRBJ2-1	TRBD1	-	TGTGCCAGCAGCCAGGGAACGGGGACAGGGAAATACAATGAGCAGTTCTTC	CASSQGTGTGKYNEQFF
TRBV5-1	TRBJ2-6	-	-	TGCGCCAGCAGCGCCACAGGATCCTCTGGGGCCAACGTCCTGACTTTC	CASSATGSSGANVLTF
TRBV10-3	TRBJ1-6	-	-	TGTGCCATCAGTGAGCGATACAGCGGGGGTAATTCACCCCTCCACTTT	CAISERYSGGNSPLHF
TRBV12-3/TRBV12-4	TRBJ2-7	-	few	TGTGCCAGCAGTCCACCCCGGGGCTACGAGCAGTACTTC	CASSPPRGYEQYF
TRBV5-1	TRBJ2-1	TRBD2	few	TGCGCCAGCAGCTATGGACTAGCGGAGCCCTCCTACAATGAGCAGTTCTTC	CASSYGLAEPSYNEQFF
TRBV10-1	TRBJ1-5	-	-	TGCGCCAGCAGTGAGAGTGGGGGACGGCCCCAGCATTTT	CASSESGGRPQHF
TRBV20-1	TRBJ2-5	TRBD2	-	TGCAGTGCTATTTCTGGGCCTAGCGGGGGGGCATGGGAGACCCAGTACTTC	CSAISGPSGGAWETQYF
TRBV4-1	TRBJ2-6	-	-	TGTGCCAGCAGCCTGACAGGCCTTGGGGCCAACGTCCTGACTTTC	CASSLTGLGANVLTF
TRBV20-1	TRBJ2-4	-	few	TGCAGTGCTAGACTAGGCACGGCCAAAAACATTCAGTACTTC	CSARLGTAKNIQYF
TRBV12-3/TRBV12-4	TRBJ1-1	-	-	TGTGCCAGCAGCCCGAGACCCGTAGAAGCTTTCTTT	CASSPRPVEAFF
TRBV11-2	TRBJ1-2	-	few	TGTGCCAGCAGCCGTGACAGATTCTATGGCTACACCTTC	CASSRDRFYGYTF
TRBV5-1	TRBJ1-1	TRBD1	many	TGCGCCAGCAGCTTGGAGGGGGCGGGAACTGAAGCTTTCTTT	CASSLEGAGTEAFF
TRBV5-1	TRBJ2-1	-	-	TGCGCCAGCAGCTCCCGGGACCCCTACAATGAGCAGTTCTTC	CASSSRDPYNEQFF
TRBV4-1	TRBJ2-3	TRBD2	few	TGCGCCAGCAGCCAAGACCGCGGGGGGGATTATGCAGATACGCAGTATTTT	CASSQDRGGDYADTQYF
TRBV9	TRBJ2-1	TRBD2	-	TGTGCCAGCAGCGCCCTCGGGACTATCATGCCCCCGTCGGGATACAATGAGCAGTTCTTC	CASSALGTIMPPSGYNEQFF
TRBV6-1	TRBJ2-4	-	-	TGTGCCAGCAGGAAAACCGGAGGGGAGAGGAACATTCAGTACTTC	CASRKTGGERNIQYF
TRBV12-3/TRBV12-4	TRBJ1-1	-	few	TGTGCCAGCACAGAGAGACAGATGAACACTGAAGCTTTCTTT	CASTERQMNTEAFF
TRBV29-1	TRBJ2-1	TRBD1	-	TGCAGCGTTGAAGCCGGACAGGGGTACAATGAGCAGTTCTTC	CSVEAGQGYNEQFF
TRBV5-6	TRBJ1-1	-	-	TGTGCCAGCAGCAGGTTCCAGAACACTGAAGCTTTCTTT	CASSRFQNTEAFF
TRBV12-3/TRBV12-4	TRBJ1-2	-	many	TGTGCCAGCAGCCGCCAGGGTAACTATGGCTACACCTTC	CASSRQGNYGYTF
TRBV7-9	TRBJ2-2	-	few	TGTGCCAGCAGCTTTTTTACCGGGGAGCTGTTTTTT	CASSFFTGELFF
TRBV7-2	TRBJ2-1	-	few	TGTGCCAGCAGCTTAGCGCTAGTGGGTGGCAATGAGCAGTTCTTC	CASSLALVGGNEQFF
TRBV7-2	TRBJ2-1	-	few	TGTGCCAGCAGTTCACTAGCTCTGGGCTCCTACAATGAGCAGTTCTTC	CASSSLALGSYNEQFF
TRBV10-3	TRBJ2-7	-	-	TGTGCCATCAGCGCGGACGAACTCGAGCAGTACTTC	CAISADELEQYF
TRBV7-8	TRBJ2-1	TRBD1	few	TGTGCCAGCAGCGCGACAGGGTTGAGGGATGAGCAGTTCTTC	CASSATGLRDEQFF
TRBV3-1	TRBJ2-1	-	few	TGTGCCAGCAGCCAGCGACACGAGCAGTTCTTC	CASSQRHEQFF
TRBV11-2	TRBJ2-3	TRBD1	-	TGTGCCAGCAGCCCAAGGGGACAGCGTCCCCTGATATCTTCTAGCACAGATACGCAGTATTTT	CASSPRGQRPLISSSTDTQYF
TRBV27	TRBJ1-1	-	few	TGTGCCAGCAGTGCTTTAATAACAGGTGAAGCTTTCTTT	CASSALITGEAFF
TRBV20-1	TRBJ2-1	-	-	TGCAGTGCTAGAGTGGGTACGCACAATGAGCAGTTCTTC	CSARVGTHNEQFF
TRBV6-2/TRBV6-3	TRBJ2-2	-	few	TGTGCCAGTGGTAACACAGGGCCTCTAAACACCGGGGAGCTGTTTTTT	CASGNTGPLNTGELFF